Described below is a single T cell receptor beta chain sequence and its context. The data were taken from a study of T cell changes during pregnancy in multiple sclerosis. Repertoires were generated with immunoSEQ multiplex PCR, while TCRdb's copy carries only in-frame clones and drops some. The sample shows fewer than 65,000 clones, 93% of them seen only once. V dropped 3 bases and J dropped 3; count of bases not matched to a gene: 7. Germline-derived CDR1 and CDR2 are MGHRA and YSYEKL. The CDR3 length is 16 residues. The sequences come from peripheral blood, collected in the second trimester of pregnancy. The sequence was obtained from a female donor with multiple sclerosis, enrolled in a pregnancy study. This rearrangement joins TRBV4-1 to TRBJ2-7, with TRBD2 identical over 11 bases. The CDR3: CASSHMISGRDYEQYF. CDR3 DNA sequence: TGCGCCAGCAGCCATATGATTAGCGGGAGGGACTACGAGCAGTACTTC.